These 21 T cell receptor beta chains originate from one sample sequenced in a study of cytomegalovirus exposure and HLA in healthy donors. Vbeta (60) and Jbeta (13) primers were used in the PCR. TCRdb's copy holds only in-frame clones and misses some; the assay was immunoSEQ multiplex PCR. The sample consists of some 180,000 clones, 75% to 85% of them appearing once. Sequencing used PBMCs. The receptor set was obtained from a woman aged 60 to 75 in good health and CMV-seropositive.

The V gene is TRBV29-1, the J gene TRBJ2-3, with 10 bases fitting TRBD1. V was pared by 7 bases and J by 5 bases, with 12 bases of the junction left unmatched. The CDR3 sequence is 15 residues long. Per the germline V gene, CDR1 is SQVTM and CDR2 is ANQGSEA. CDR3 DNA sequence: TGCAGCGCTACCAAGGGACAGGGGTCTGGAGATACGCAGTATTTT. This sequence encodes CSATKGQGSGDTQYF.

The chain is built from TRBV19 and TRBJ2-2, with 11 nucleotides matching TRBD2. The CDR3 covers 17 residues. The J segment lost 5 bases and the V segment lost 3 bases, leaving 8 bases of the junction unmatched. In germline, CDR1 is LNHDA, CDR2 SQIVND (reference sequence). The CDR3 DNA sequence: TGTGCCAGTAGTATCCAACAAAGACTAGCGGGGACCGGGGAGCTGTTTTTT. Protein: CASSIQQRLAGTGELFF.

The CDR3 coding sequence is TGTGCCATCAGTGAGTCGGCAGGATCGAGCTCCTATAATTCACCCCTCCACTTT. Its translation: CAISESAGSSSYNSPLHF. This chain links TRBV10-3 with TRBJ1-6; D ambiguous. Trimming shortened V by 0 bases and J by 0 bases, and 12 bases separated the two germline ends. This CDR3 has 18 amino acids. Looked up from germline, CDR1 is ENHRY and CDR2 is SYGVKD.

This clone was picked up a small number of times. The chain is built from TRBV6-4 and TRBJ2-1, with 14 bases aligning to TRBD2. The CDR3 consists of 19 residues. The V and J ends lost 4 bases and 8 bases, in that order; junction bases with no gene match: 16. The V gene's germline CDR1 is MRHNA and CDR2 SNTAGT. The CDR3 protein is CASSASPLPGLAGEDEQFF. The CDR3 DNA follows: TGTGCCAGCAGTGCCTCCCCCCTTCCGGGACTAGCGGGGGAGGATGAGCAGTTCTTC.

The rearrangement joins TRBV7-9 to TRBJ2-1; a possible D gene is TRBD1 (6 bases). Per the germline V gene, CDR1 is SEHNR and CDR2 is FQNEAQ (reference sequence). The CDR3 runs to 16 residues. V was trimmed by 5 bases and J by 8 bases, leaving 22 bases between them. For the CDR3, the DNA is TGTGCCAGCAGCCTTGGACAGTTAAGGGGTGGCGATGAGCAGTTCTTC. Its translation: CASSLGQLRGGDEQFF. Full variable domain (missing parts from reference TRBV7-9 and TRBJ2-1): DTGVSQNPRHKITKRGQNVTFRCDPISEHNRLYWYRQTLGQGPEFLTYFQNEAQLEKSRLLSDRFSAERPKGSFSTLEIQRTEQGDSAMYLCASSLGQLRGGDEQFFGPGTRLTVL.

Written as DNA, the CDR3 is TGTGCCTGGACCCCACTAGCGGGATACTACAATGAGCAGTTCTTC. Translation gives CAWTPLAGYYNEQFF. J is TRBJ2-1 and V is TRBV30; 10 bases agree with TRBD2. Germline V CDR1 and CDR2: GTSNPN, SVGIG (reference sequence). The CDR3 contains 15 residues. The V and J ends lost 4 bases and 3 bases, in that order; junction bases with no gene match: 6.

The chain combines TRBV28 with TRBJ1-2; no clear D gene. CDR3 length: 11 residues. Germline assignment: CDR1 MDHEN and CDR2 SYDVKM. Trimming removed 9 bases from V and 9 bases from J, with 14 bases in between. The CDR3 protein is CASSSLISYTF. The DNA of the CDR3 is TGTGCCAGTTCGAGCTTGATCAGCTACACCTTC.

As regards this clone: The junction shows a germline mismatch at one end, possibly a read error. Other nucleotide sequences from this sample produce the same CDR3. The rearrangement uses TRBV19 and TRBJ2-7; maybe TRBD1 (6 bases). The CDR3 spans 13 residues. CDR1 is LNHDA, CDR2 SQIVND, per germline (reference sequence). CDR3 nucleotide sequence: TGTGCCAGTAGTATAGATCATGTGGGGGCTCCGTTCTTC. Amino acid sequence: CASSIDHVGAPFF.

The chain couples TRBV19 to TRBJ2-5; 7 bases align to TRBD1. CDR1 and CDR2 (germline): LNHDA, SQIVND (reference sequence). The CDR3 contains 14 residues. V was pared by 3 bases and J by 1 base, with 2 bases of the junction left unmatched. The CDR3 spells CASSMWDSQETQYF. In DNA form, the CDR3 reads TGTGCCAGTAGTATGTGGGACAGCCAAGAGACCCAGTACTTC.

The V call is TRBV20-1, the J call TRBJ2-7; D is unclear. Per the germline V gene, CDR1 is DFQATT and CDR2 is SNEGSKA (reference sequence). The CDR3 runs to 11 residues. Trimming removed 1 base from V and 3 bases from J, with 4 bases in between. CDR3 protein: CSARVLYEQYF. For the CDR3, the DNA is TGCAGTGCTAGAGTCCTCTACGAGCAGTACTTC.

The chain uses TRBV30 and TRBJ2-5; 10 bases line up with TRBD2. Germline lookup yields CDR1 GTSNPN and CDR2 SVGIG (reference sequence). J gave up 1 base and V 0 bases, and 2 bases lay outside the gene matches. This CDR3 has 15 amino acids. DNA for the CDR3: TGTGCCTGGAGTGTAGGGACTAGCGCCCAAGAGACCCAGTACTTC. Translating it yields CAWSVGTSAQETQYF.

This clone showed up just a few times. The chain recombines TRBV28 with TRBJ2-6; TRBD1 matches at 8 bases. V shed 5 bases, J shed 1 base, and the junction held 10 bases outside the gene matches. CDR1 MDHEN and CDR2 SYDVKM come from the germline V gene. The CDR3 loop spans 18 amino acids. CDR3 amino acids: CASSPGQVLESGANVLTF. CDR3 sequence (DNA): TGTGCCAGCAGTCCGGGACAGGTCCTTGAGTCTGGGGCCAACGTCCTGACTTTC.

The gene calls are TRBV28 and TRBJ2-5, with 7 bases aligning to TRBD1. Germline loops: CDR1 MDHEN, CDR2 SYDVKM. The CDR3 covers 13 residues. After removal of 4 bases from V and 2 bases from J, the junction contained 1 base not matched to a gene. The CDR3 DNA reads TGTGCCAGCAGTTCGGGACAGCAAGAGACCCAGTACTTC. It yields the protein CASSSGQQETQYF.

The chain recombines TRBV19 with TRBJ2-7; TRBD1 matches 9 bases. The CDR3 sequence is 14 residues long. CDR1 and CDR2 from the germline V gene are LNHDA and SQIVND (reference sequence). V shed 7 bases, J shed 3 bases, and the junction held 7 bases outside the gene matches. As DNA, the CDR3 is TGTGCCAGTATCATAGACAGGGGGAGCTACGAGCAGTACTTC. This sequence encodes CASIIDRGSYEQYF.

The chain has TRBV18 and TRBJ2-5, with 10 bases fitting TRBD1. The V segment lost 0 bases and the J segment 5 bases; nucleotides outside the gene matches: 3. Germline values: CDR1 KGHSH, CDR2 LQKENI. This CDR3 has 15 residues. The CDR3, as DNA: TGTGCCAGCTCACCACCGACAGGGGGCCAGGAGACCCAGTACTTC. Translation: CASSPPTGGQETQYF.

V and J are TRBV6-5 and TRBJ1-3, with D unclear. The CDR3 covers 15 residues. Germline values: CDR1 MNHEY, CDR2 SVGAGI. Trimming took off 5 bases at V and 0 bases at J, with 11 bases between the two ends. The CDR3 is CASSLAQISGNTIYF. The CDR3 region has the DNA TGTGCCAGCAGTCTCGCTCAGATCTCTGGAAACACCATATATTTT.

The chain carries TRBV6-4 and TRBJ1-2; unclear D gene. CDR1 is MRHNA and CDR2 is SNTAGT in the germline V gene. The CDR3 has 13 amino acids. V was clipped by 5 bases and J by 0 bases, with 7 bases between them. The CDR3 sequence is CASSPGPNYGYTF. The CDR3 DNA sequence: TGTGCCAGCAGTCCGGGTCCTAACTATGGCTACACCTTC.

In its sample, this clone was seen a few times. The J gene is TRBJ1-3, the V gene TRBV28, with 9 positions matching TRBD1. The germline V gene has CDR1 MDHEN and CDR2 SYDVKM. CDR3 size: 14 residues. J lost 4 bases, V lost 6 bases, and 4 bases had no gene match. CDR3 DNA: TGTGCCAGCAGACAGGGGGCTGGAGGAAACACCATATATTTT. Translated, it gives CASRQGAGGNTIYF.

The chain employs TRBV7-6 and TRBJ2-1; tentative D call: TRBD1 (8 bases). Looked up from germline, CDR1 is SGHVS and CDR2 is FNYEAQ. V lost 4 bases and J lost 0, with 13 bases in between. This CDR3 has 16 amino acids. DNA for the CDR3: TGTGCCAGCAGCTCTCACAGGGGGGGCTCCTACAATGAGCAGTTCTTC. It encodes CASSSHRGGSYNEQFF.

The chain is built from TRBV5-4 and TRBJ2-5; weak D call: TRBD2 (6 bases). The germline gives CDR1 SGHNT, CDR2 YYREEE (reference sequence). The CDR3 runs to 16 residues. V lost 3 bases, J lost 3 bases, and 18 bases lay in between. The CDR3 DNA follows: TGTGCCAGCAGCTACCCGGGACGGGGGAGCAAAGAGACCCAGTACTTC. Translated, it gives CASSYPGRGSKETQYF.

This clone was observed once. This chain joins TRBV7-8 and TRBJ2-5; D gene uncertain. The J call is doubtful: the DNA matches TRBJ2-7 better. The CDR3 spans 13 residues. Germline V gene lookup returns CDR1 SGHVS and CDR2 FQNEAQ. The CDR3 sequence is CASSLSYSYEQYF. The DNA for the CDR3 is TGTGCCAGCAGCTTAAGTTACTCCTACGAGCAGTACTTC.